The following is a T cell receptor beta chain sequence with its context. The CDR3 spans 18 residues. Per the germline V gene, CDR1 is MGHRA and CDR2 is YSYEKL. V lost 1 base to trimming and J lost 2 bases; unmatched junction nucleotides: 4. The method was immunoSEQ multiplex PCR; TCRdb's version includes in-frame clones alone and lacks a portion of them. The sample records 45,000 to 50,000 clones, 86% being singletons. This entry comes from a study of blood T cell repertoires in COVID-19. Whole-study context: PBMCs, B-cell-depleted T cells, or T cells were the source of the cDNA or gDNA that made up the material.

Input material: peripheral blood. The source is a woman older than 75 with COVID-19, enrolled during active disease. The chain has TRBV4-1 and TRBJ2-2, with TRBD2 matching over 13 bases. The CDR3 sequence is CASSQGGLAGANTGELFF. The CDR3, as DNA: TGCGCCAGCAGCCAAGGAGGACTAGCGGGGGCTAACACCGGGGAGCTGTTTTTT.